The entry that follows covers one T cell receptor (beta chain) sequence. The data were produced by immunoSEQ multiplex PCR, yet TCRdb's version contains in-frame clones alone and is incomplete. The repertoire includes roughly 100,000 clones, around four fifths of them detected once, and 9.5% to 10% sits in the top ten. This sample is drawn from a study of blood T cell repertoires in COVID-19. Study-level background: The United States, Italy and Spain provided the acute and convalescent COVID-19 samples. From T cells, B-cell-depleted T cells, or PBMCs came the material, which was cDNA or gDNA.

The CDR3 spans 13 residues. The V end lost 0 bases, the J end lost 6 bases, and 8 bases lay between the germline ends. Germline V gene lookup returns CDR1 LGHDT and CDR2 YNNKEL (reference sequence). This chain joins TRBV3-1 (or the pseudogene TRBV3-2) and TRBJ1-1; tentatively, D is TRBD1 (6 bases). This receptor was obtained from a man aged 40-49 years with active or convalescent COVID-19. Input material: peripheral blood. CDR3 coding DNA: TGTGCCAGCAGCCAAGACAGGGGCGCTGAAGCTTTCTTT. Translated: CASSQDRGAEAFF.